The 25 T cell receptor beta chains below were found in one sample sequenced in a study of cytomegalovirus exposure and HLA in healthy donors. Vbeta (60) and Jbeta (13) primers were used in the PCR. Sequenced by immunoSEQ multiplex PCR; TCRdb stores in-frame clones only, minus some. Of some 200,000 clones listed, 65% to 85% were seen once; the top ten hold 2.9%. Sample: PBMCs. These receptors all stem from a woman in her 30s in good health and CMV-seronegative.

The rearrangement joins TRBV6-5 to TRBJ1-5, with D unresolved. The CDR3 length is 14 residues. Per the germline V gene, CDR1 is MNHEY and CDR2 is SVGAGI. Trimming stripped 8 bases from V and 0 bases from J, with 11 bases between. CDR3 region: CASLPSNSNQPQHF. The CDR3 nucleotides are TGTGCCAGCTTACCGAGTAATAGCAATCAGCCCCAGCATTTT.

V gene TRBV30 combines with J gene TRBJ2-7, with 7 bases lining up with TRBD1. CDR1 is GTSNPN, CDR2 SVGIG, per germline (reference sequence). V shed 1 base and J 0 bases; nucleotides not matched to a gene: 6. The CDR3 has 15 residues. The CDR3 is CAWSEGQQPSYEQYF. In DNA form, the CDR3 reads TGTGCCTGGAGTGAGGGACAGCAGCCCTCCTACGAGCAGTACTTC.

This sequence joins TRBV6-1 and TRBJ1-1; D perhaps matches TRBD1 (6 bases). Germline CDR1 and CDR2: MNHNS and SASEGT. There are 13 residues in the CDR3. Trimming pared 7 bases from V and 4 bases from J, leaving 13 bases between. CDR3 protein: CASILGAVTEAFF. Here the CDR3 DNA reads TGTGCCAGCATCCTGGGGGCAGTCACTGAAGCTTTCTTT.

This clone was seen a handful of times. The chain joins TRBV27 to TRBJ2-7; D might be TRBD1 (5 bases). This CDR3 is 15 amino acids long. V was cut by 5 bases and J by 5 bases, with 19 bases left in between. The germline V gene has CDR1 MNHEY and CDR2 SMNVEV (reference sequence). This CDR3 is CASSPPMAGWDEQYF. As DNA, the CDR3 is TGTGCCAGCAGTCCCCCTATGGCAGGGTGGGACGAGCAGTACTTC.

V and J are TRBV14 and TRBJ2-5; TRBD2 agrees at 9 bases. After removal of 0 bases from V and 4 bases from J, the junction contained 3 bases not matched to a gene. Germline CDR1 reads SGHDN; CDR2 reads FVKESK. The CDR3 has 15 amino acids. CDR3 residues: CASSQDRLAAETQYF. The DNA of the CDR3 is TGTGCCAGCAGCCAAGATAGACTAGCGGCAGAGACCCAGTACTTC.

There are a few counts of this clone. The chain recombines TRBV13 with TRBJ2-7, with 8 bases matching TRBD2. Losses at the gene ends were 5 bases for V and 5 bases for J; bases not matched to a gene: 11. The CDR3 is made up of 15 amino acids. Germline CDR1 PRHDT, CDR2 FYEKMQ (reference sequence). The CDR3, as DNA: TGTGCCAGCAGCACAGGGACTAGTGCGGATAACGAGCAGTACTTC. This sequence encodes CASSTGTSADNEQYF.

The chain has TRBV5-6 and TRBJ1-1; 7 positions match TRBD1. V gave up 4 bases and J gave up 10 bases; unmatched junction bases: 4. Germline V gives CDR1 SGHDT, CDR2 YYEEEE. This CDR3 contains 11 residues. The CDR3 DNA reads TGTGCCAGCAGCAGAACAGGGGCAGCTTTCTTT. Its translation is CASSRTGAAFF. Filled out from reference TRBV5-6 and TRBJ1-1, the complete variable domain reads DAGVTQSPTHLIKTRGQQVTLRCSPKSGHDTVSWYQQALGQGPQFIFQYYEEEERQRGNFPDRFSGHQFPNYSSELNVNALLLGDSALYLCASSRTGAAFFGQGTRLTVV.

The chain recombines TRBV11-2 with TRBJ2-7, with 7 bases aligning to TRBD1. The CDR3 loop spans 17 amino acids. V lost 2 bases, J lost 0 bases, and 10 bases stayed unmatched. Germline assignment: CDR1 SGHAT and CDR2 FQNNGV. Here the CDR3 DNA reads TGTGCCAGCAGCTTACCTACAGGGGATATTACCTCCTACGAGCAGTACTTC. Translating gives CASSLPTGDITSYEQYF.

The CDR3 protein is CATSRNYGQGAENTIYF. The CDR3 DNA is TGTGCCACCAGCAGAAATTATGGACAGGGGGCAGAAAACACCATATATTTT. The chain uses TRBV15 and TRBJ1-3, with 11 nucleotides matching TRBD1. J gave up 6 bases and V 2 bases, and 9 bases lay outside the gene matches. The CDR3 is 17 amino acids. Germline V gene data show CDR1 as LNHNV and CDR2 as YYDKDF (reference sequence).

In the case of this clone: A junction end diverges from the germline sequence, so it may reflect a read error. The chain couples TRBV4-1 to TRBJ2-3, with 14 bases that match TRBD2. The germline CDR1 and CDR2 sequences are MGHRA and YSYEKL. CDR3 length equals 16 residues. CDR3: CASSHGLAGGTYTQYF. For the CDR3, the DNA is TGCGCCAGCAGCCACGGACTAGCGGGGGGCACATATACGCAGTATTTT.

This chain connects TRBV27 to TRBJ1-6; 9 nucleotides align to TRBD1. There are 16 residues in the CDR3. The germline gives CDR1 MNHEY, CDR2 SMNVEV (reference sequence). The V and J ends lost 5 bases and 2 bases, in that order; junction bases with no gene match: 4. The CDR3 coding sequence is TGTGCCAGCAGTCCAACAGGGGGCACCTATAATTCACCCCTCCACTTT. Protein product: CASSPTGGTYNSPLHF.

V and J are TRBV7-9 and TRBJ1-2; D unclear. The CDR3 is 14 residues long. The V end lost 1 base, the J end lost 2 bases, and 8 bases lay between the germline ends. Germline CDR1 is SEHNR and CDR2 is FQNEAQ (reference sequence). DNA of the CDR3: TGTGCCAGCAGCTTAGTTCCCCGGAACTATGGCTACACCTTC. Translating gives CASSLVPRNYGYTF.

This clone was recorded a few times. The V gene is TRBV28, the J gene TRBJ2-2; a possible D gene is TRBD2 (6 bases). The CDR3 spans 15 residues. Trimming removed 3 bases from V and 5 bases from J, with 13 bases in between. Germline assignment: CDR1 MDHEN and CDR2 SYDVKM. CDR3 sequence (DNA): TGTGCCAGCAGTTTCGGGGGTGGGGAAACCGGGGAGCTGTTTTTT. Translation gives CASSFGGGETGELFF.

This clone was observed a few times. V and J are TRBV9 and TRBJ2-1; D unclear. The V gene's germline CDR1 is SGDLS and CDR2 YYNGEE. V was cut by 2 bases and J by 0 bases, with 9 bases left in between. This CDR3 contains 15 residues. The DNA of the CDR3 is TGTGCCAGCAGCGTTACTCTGAGCTCCTACAATGAGCAGTTCTTC. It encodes CASSVTLSSYNEQFF.

The CDR3 loop reads CASSILAGGPGETQYF. The DNA of the CDR3 is TGTGCCAGTAGTATATTGGCGGGAGGGCCCGGAGAGACCCAGTACTTC. V usage is TRBV19 and J usage is TRBJ2-5; 9 bases align to TRBD2. Germline CDR1 and CDR2: LNHDA and SQIVND (reference sequence). Trimming took 2 bases from V and 4 from J; bases not matched to a gene: 8. The CDR3 contains 16 residues.

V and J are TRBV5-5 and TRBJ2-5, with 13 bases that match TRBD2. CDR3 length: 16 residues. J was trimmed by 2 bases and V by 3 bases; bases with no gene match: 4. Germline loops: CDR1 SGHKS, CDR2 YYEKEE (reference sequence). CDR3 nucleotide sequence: TGTGCCAGCAGCTCGGGACTAGCGGGGTATCAAGAGACCCAGTACTTC. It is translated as CASSSGLAGYQETQYF.

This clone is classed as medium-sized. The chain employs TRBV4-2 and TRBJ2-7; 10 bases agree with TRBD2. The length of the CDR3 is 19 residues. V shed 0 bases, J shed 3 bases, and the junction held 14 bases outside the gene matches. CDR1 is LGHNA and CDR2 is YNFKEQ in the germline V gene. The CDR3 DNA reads TGTGCCAGCAGCCAAGAGATAGAACTAGCGGGGACGTTCGGCTACGAGCAGTACTTC. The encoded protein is CASSQEIELAGTFGYEQYF.

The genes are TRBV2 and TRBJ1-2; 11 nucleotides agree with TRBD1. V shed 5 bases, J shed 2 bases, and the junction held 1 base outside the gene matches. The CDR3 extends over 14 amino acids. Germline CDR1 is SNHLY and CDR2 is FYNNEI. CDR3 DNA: TGTGCCAGCAGTCGGGACAGGGGGAACTATGGCTACACCTTC. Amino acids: CASSRDRGNYGYTF.

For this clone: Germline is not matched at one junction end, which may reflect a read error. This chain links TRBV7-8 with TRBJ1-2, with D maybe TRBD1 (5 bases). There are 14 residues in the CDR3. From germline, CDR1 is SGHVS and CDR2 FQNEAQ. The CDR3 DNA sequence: TGTGCCAGCAGCTTGATTCAGGGAGGGTATGGCTACCCCTTC. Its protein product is CASSLIQGGYGYPF. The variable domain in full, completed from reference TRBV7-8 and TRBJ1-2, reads GAGVSQSPRYKVAKRGQDVALRCDPISGHVSLFWYQQALGQGPEFLTYFQNEAQLDKSGLPSDRFFAERPEGSVSTLKIQRTQQEDSAVYLCASSLIQGGYGYPFGSGTRLTVV.

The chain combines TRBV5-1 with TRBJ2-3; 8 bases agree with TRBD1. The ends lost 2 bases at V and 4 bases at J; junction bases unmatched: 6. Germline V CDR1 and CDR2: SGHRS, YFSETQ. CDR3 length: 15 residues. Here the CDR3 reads CASSFGTGGADTQYF. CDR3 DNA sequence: TGCGCCAGCAGCTTCGGGACAGGTGGGGCAGATACGCAGTATTTT.

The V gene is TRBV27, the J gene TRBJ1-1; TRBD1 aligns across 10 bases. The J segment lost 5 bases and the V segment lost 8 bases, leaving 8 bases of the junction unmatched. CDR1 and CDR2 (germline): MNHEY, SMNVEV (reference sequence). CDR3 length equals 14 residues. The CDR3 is CASGGGTGVTEAFF. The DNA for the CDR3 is TGTGCCAGCGGGGGCGGGACAGGGGTTACTGAAGCTTTCTTT.

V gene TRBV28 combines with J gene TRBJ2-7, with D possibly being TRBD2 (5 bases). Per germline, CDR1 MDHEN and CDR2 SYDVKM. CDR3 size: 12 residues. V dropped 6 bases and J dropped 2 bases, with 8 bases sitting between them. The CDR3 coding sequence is TGTGCCAGCAGGCGGGCCCCCTACGAGCAGTACTTC. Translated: CASRRAPYEQYF.

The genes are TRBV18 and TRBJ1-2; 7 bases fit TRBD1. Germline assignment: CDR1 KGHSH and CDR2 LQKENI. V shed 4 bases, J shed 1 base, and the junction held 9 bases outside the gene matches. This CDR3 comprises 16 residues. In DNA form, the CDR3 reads TGTGCCAGCTCACTGAGCCGGGACAGCCATAACTATGGCTACACCTTC. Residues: CASSLSRDSHNYGYTF.

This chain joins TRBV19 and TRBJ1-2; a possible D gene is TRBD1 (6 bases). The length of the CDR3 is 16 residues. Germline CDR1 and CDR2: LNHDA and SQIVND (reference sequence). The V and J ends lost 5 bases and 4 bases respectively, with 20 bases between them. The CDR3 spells CASSPSPDRSFYGYTF. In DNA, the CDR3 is TGTGCCAGTAGTCCTTCTCCGGACAGAAGTTTCTATGGCTACACCTTC.

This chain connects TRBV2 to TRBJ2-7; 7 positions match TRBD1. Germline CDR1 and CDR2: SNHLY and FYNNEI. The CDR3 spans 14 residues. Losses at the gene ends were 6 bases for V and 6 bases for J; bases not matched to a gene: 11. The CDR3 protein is CASRYPGTALEQYF. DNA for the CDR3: TGTGCCAGCAGATACCCCGGGACAGCTCTCGAGCAGTACTTC.